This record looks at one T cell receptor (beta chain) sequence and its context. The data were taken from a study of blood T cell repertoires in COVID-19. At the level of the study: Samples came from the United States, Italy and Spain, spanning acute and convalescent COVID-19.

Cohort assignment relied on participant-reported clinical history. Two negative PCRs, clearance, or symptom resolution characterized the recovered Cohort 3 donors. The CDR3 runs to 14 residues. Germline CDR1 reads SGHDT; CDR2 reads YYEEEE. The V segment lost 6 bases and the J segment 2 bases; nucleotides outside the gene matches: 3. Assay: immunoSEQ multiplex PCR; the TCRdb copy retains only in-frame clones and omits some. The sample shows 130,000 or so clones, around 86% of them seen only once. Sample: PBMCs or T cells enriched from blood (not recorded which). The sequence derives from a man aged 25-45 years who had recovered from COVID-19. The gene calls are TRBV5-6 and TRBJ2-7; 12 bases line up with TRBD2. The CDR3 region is CASTLAGGPYEQYF. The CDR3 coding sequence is TGTGCCAGCACTCTAGCGGGAGGGCCCTACGAGCAGTACTTC.